This record looks at one T cell receptor (beta chain) sequence and its context. Unmatched junction bases numbered 11, after V lost 0 bases and J lost 4 bases. This CDR3 has 18 amino acids. The germline CDR1 and CDR2 sequences are SGDLS and YYNGEE. These data originate in a study of blood T cell repertoires in COVID-19. Clones were sequenced by immunoSEQ multiplex PCR, and TCRdb holds only the in-frame ones, with some missing. The data hold 96,000 or so clones, with over 85% observed a single time. The clonotype comes from a human donor with COVID-19, enrolled during active disease. The donor label of this sample is uncertain. The chain has TRBV9 and TRBJ2-1; TRBD2 matches 9 bases. Sequencing input: peripheral blood. DNA of the CDR3: TGTGCCAGCAGCGTAGGTTTGCGGGGGGGCGTAGGTTACAATGAGCAGTTCTTC. This translates into CASSVGLRGGVGYNEQFF.